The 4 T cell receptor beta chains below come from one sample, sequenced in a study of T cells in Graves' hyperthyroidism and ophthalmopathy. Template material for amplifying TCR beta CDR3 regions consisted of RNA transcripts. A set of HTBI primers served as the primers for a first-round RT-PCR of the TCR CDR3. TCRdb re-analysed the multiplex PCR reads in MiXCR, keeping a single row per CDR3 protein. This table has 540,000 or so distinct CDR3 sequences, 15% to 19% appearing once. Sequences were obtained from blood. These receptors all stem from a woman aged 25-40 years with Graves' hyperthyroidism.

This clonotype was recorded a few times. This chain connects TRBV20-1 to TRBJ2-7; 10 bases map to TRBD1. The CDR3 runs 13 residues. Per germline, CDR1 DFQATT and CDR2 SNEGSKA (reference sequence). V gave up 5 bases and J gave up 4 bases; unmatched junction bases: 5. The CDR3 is CSAGTGVGYEQYF. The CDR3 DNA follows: TGCAGTGCTGGGACAGGGGTTGGGTACGAGCAGTACTTC.

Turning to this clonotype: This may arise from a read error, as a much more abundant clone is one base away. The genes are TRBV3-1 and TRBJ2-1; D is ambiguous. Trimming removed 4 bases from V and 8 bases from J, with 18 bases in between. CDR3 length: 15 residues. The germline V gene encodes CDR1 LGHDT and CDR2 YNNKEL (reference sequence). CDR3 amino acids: CASSPSADFGDEQFF. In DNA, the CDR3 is TGTGCCAGCAGCCCATCAGCAGATTTCGGCGATGAGCAGTTCTTC.

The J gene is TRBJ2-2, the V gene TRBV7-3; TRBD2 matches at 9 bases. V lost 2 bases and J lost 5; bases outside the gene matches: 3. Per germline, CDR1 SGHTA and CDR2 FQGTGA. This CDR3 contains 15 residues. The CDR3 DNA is TGTGCCAGCAGCTTAGGGACTAGCAATACCGGGGAGCTGTTTTTT. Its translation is CASSLGTSNTGELFF.

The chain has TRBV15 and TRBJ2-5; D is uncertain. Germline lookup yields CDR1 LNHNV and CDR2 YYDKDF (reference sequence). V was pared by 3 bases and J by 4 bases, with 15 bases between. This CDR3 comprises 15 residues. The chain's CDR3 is CATSRDGALGETQYF. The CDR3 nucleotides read TGTGCCACCAGCAGGGACGGTGCCCTAGGAGAGACCCAGTACTTC.